This T cell receptor (beta chain) was found in a study of T cell changes during pregnancy in multiple sclerosis. This CDR3 has 14 amino acids. V lost 5 bases to trimming and J lost 4 bases, with 14 bases between them. The germline V gene has CDR1 MNHEY and CDR2 SVGAGI. Here immunoSEQ multiplex PCR was the method, and the copy in TCRdb shows in-frame clones only, minus some. The sample has some 42,000 clones, nearly 90% seen once. The V call is TRBV6-5, the J call TRBJ1-2; weak D call: TRBD1 (6 bases). This TCR was sampled from a female donor with multiple sclerosis, enrolled in a pregnancy study. The sequencing here drew on CD4+ T cells from peripheral blood mononuclear cells, taken after pregnancy. CDR3 sequence (DNA): TGTGCCAGCAGTACAGATCAGGGGATCTATGGCTACACCTTC. This codes for CASSTDQGIYGYTF.